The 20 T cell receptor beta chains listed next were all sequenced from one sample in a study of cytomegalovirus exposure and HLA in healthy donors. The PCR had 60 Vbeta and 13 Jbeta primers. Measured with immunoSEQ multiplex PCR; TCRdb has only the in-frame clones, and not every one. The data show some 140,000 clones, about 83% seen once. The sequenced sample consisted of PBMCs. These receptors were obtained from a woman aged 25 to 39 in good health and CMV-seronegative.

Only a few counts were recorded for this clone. The CDR3 sequence is CASSTGTGGPQHF. CDR3 sequence (DNA): TGTGCCAGCAGTACCGGGACAGGGGGGCCCCAGCATTTT. The chain has TRBV6-1 and TRBJ1-5; 11 nucleotides align to TRBD1. Germline V gene data show CDR1 as MNHNS and CDR2 as SASEGT. The CDR3 is made up of 13 amino acids. V dropped 5 bases and J dropped 9; count of bases not matched to a gene: 3.

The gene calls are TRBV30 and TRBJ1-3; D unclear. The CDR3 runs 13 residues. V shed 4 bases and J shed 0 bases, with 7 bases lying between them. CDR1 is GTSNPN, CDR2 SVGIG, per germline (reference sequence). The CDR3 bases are TGTGCCTGGAACCCGGGCTCTGGAAACACCATATATTTT. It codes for CAWNPGSGNTIYF.

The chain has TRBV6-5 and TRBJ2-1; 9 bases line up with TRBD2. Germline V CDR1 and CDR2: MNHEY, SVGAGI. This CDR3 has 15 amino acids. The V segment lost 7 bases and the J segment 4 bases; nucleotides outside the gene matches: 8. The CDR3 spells CASILTSGPYNEQFF. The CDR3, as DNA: TGTGCCAGCATCCTAACTAGCGGGCCATACAATGAGCAGTTCTTC.

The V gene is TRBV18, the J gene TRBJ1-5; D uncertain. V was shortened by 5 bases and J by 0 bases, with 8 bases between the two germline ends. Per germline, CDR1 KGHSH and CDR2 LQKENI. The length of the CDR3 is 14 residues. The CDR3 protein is CASSGENSNQPQHF. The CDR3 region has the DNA TGTGCCAGCTCAGGAGAGAATAGCAATCAGCCCCAGCATTTT.

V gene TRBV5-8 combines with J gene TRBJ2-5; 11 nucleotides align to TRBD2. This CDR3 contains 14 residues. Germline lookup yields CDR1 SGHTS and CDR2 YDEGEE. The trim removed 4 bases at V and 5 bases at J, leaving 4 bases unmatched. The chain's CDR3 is CASSALAGVETQYF. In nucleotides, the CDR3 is TGTGCCAGCAGCGCACTAGCGGGAGTTGAGACCCAGTACTTC.

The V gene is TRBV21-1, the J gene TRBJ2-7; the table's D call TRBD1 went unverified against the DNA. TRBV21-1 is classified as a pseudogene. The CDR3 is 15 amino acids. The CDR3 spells CASSHVKTGAYEQYF. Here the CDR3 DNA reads TGTGCCAGCAGCCACGTAAAGACAGGGGCCTACGAGCAGTACTTC.

CDR3 nucleotide sequence: TGTGCCAGCAGCTTAGCTCTCAGTTATAGCAATCAGCCCCAGCATTTT. It encodes CASSLALSYSNQPQHF. J is TRBJ1-5 and V is TRBV7-2; no clear D. Germline V CDR1 and CDR2: SGHTA, FQGNSA. The CDR3 consists of 16 residues. V was pared by 0 bases and J by 0 bases, with 9 bases between.

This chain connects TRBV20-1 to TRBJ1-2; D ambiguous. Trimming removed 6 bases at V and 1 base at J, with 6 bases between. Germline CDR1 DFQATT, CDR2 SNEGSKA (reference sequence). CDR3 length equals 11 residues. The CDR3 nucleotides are TGCAGTGCCGTCGGTAACTATGGCTACACCTTC. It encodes CSAVGNYGYTF.

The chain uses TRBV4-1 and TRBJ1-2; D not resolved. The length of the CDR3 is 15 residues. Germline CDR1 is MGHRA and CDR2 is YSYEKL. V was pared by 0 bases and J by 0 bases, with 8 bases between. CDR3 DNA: TGCGCCAGCAGCCAAGAGGGCAGAGCTAACTATGGCTACACCTTC. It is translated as CASSQEGRANYGYTF.

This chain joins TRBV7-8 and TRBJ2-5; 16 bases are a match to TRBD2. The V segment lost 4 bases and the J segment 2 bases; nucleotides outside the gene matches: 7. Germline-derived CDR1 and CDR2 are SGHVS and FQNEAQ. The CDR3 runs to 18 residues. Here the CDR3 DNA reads TGTGCCAGCAGCTCGGGACTAGCGGGAGGGCCTATTCAAGAGACCCAGTACTTC. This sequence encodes CASSSGLAGGPIQETQYF.

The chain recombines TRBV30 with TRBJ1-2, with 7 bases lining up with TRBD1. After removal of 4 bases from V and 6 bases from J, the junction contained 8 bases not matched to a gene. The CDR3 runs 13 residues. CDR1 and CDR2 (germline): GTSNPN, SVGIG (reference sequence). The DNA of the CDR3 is TGTGCCTGGAACACGGACAGGTCACATGGCTACACCTTC. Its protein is CAWNTDRSHGYTF.

CDR3 loop: CASSYSDRGNEQFF. DNA for the CDR3: TGTGCCAGCAGTTACTCGGACAGGGGGAATGAGCAGTTCTTC. The chain uses TRBV6-6 and TRBJ2-1; TRBD1 matches 10 bases. This CDR3 is 14 amino acids long. The V and J ends lost 0 bases and 7 bases, in that order; junction bases with no gene match: 0. Germline V gives CDR1 MNHNY, CDR2 SVGAGI (reference sequence).

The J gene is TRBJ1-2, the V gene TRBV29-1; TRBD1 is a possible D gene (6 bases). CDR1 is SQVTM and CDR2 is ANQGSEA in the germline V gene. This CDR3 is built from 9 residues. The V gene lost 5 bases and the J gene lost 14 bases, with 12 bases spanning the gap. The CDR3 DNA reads TGCAGCGTTTTGCGAGACAGGACCTTC. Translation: CSVLRDRTF.

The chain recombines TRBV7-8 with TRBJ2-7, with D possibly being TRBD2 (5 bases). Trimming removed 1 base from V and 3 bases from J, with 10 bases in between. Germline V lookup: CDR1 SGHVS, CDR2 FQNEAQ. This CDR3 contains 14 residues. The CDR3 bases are TGTGCCAGCAGCTTAGGGACTGCAGGCTACGAGCAGTACTTC. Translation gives CASSLGTAGYEQYF.

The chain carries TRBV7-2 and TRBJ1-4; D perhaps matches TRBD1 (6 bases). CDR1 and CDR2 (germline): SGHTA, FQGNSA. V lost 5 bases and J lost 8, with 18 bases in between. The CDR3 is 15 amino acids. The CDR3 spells CASSPRQGFGEKLFF. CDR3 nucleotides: TGTGCCAGCAGCCCCCGGCAGGGGTTTGGCGAAAAACTGTTTTTT.

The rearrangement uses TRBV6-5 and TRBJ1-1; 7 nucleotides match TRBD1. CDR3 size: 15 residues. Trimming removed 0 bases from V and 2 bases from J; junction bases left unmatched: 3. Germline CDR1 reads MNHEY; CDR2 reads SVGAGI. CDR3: CASSYSGTENTEAFF. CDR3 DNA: TGTGCCAGCAGTTACTCAGGGACAGAAAACACTGAAGCTTTCTTT.

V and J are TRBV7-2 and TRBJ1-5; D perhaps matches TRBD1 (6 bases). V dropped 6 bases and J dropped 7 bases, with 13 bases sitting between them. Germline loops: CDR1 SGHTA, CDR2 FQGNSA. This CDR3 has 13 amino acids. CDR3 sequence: CASSFTGKQPQHF. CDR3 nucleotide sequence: TGTGCCAGCAGTTTTACAGGGAAACAGCCCCAGCATTTT. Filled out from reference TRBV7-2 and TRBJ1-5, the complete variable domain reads GAGVSQSPSNKVTEKGKDVELRCDPISGHTALYWYRQSLGQGLEFLIYFQGNSAPDKSGLPSDRFSAERTGGSVSTLTIQRTQQEDSAVYLCASSFTGKQPQHFGDGTRLSIL.

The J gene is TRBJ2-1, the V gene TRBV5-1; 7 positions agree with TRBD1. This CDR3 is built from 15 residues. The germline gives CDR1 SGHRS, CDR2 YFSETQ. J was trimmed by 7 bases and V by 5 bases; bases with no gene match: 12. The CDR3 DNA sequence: TGCGCCAGCAGGGCGGCGACAGGGACGTCAAATGAGCAGTTCTTC. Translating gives CASRAATGTSNEQFF.

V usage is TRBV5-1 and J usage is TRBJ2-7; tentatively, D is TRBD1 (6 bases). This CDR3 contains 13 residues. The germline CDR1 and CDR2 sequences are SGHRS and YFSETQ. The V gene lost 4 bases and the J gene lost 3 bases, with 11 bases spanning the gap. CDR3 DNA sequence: TGCGCCAGCAGCAGGCAGGGGCACTACGAGCAGTACTTC. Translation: CASSRQGHYEQYF.

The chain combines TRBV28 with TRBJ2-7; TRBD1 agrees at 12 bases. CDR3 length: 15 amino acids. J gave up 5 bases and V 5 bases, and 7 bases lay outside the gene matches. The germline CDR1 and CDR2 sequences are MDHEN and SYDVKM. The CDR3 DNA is TGTGCCAGCAGTCCCAGGGACAGGGGGCGACACGAGCAGTACTTC. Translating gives CASSPRDRGRHEQYF.